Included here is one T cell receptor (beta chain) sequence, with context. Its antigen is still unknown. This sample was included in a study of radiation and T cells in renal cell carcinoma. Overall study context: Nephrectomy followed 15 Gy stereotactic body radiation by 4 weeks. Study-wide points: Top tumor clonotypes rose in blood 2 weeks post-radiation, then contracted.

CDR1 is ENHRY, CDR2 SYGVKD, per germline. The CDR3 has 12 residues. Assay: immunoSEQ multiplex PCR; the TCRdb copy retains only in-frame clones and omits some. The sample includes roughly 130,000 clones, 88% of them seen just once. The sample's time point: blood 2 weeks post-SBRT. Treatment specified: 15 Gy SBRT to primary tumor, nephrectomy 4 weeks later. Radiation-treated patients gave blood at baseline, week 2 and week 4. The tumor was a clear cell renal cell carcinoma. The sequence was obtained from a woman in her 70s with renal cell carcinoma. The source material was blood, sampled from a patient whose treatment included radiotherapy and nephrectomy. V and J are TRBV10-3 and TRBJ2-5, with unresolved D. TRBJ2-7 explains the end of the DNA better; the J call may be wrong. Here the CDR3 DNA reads TGTGCCATCAGCGGTCTCTCCTACGAGCAGTACTTC. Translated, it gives CAISGLSYEQYF.